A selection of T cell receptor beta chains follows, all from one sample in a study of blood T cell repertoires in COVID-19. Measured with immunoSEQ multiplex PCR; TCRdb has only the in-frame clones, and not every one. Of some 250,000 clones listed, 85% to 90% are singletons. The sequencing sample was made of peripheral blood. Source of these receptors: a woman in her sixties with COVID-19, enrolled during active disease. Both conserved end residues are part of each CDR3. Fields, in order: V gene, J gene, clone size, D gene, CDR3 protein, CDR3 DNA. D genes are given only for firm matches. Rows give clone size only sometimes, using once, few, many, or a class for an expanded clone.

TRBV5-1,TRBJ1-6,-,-,CASSPDWVNSPLHF,TGCGCCAGCAGCCCGGACTGGGTTAATTCACCCCTCCACTTT
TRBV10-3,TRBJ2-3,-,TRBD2,CAISDGSGRATSTDTQYF,TGTGCCATCAGTGATGGGAGCGGGAGGGCTACTAGCACAGATACGCAGTATTTT
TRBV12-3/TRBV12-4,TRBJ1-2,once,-,CATGGYGYTF,TGTGCCACTGGGGGGTATGGCTACACCTTC
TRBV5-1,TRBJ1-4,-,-,CASSSRPSGGNEKLFF,TGCGCCAGCAGCTCTAGGCCATCGGGGGGGAATGAAAAACTGTTTTTT
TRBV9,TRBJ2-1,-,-,CASSVAGERGNEQFF,TGTGCCAGCAGCGTAGCGGGAGAGCGAGGAAATGAGCAGTTCTTC
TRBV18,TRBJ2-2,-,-,CASSLMIEDTGELFF,TGTGCCAGCTCTCTTATGATCGAGGACACCGGGGAGCTGTTTTTT
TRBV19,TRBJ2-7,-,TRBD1,CASSMEPRDSSEQYF,TGTGCCAGTAGTATGGAGCCTCGGGACAGCTCCGAGCAGTACTTC
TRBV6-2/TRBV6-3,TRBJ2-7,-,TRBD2,CASSDTSGSRYEQYF,TGTGCCAGCAGCGATACTAGCGGGAGTCGGTACGAGCAGTACTTC
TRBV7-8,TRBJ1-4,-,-,CASSLVLGKLFF,TGTGCCAGCAGCCTGGTACTGGGCAAACTGTTTTTT
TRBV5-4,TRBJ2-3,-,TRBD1,CASSLRTGSTDTQYF,TGTGCCAGCAGCTTGAGGACAGGGAGCACAGATACGCAGTATTTT
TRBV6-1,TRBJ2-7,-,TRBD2,CASSERASGVGGKQYF,TGTGCCAGCAGTGAAAGGGCTAGCGGGGTAGGTGGGAAGCAGTACTTC
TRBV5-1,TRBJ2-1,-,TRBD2,CASSFPSGSSYNEQFF,TGCGCCAGCAGCTTCCCTAGCGGGAGTTCCTACAATGAGCAGTTCTTC
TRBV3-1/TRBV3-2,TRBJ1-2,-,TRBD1,CASSQVLDRANYGYTF,TGTGCCAGCAGCCAAGTGTTGGACAGGGCCAACTATGGCTACACCTTC
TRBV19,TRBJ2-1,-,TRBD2,CASSIVASGSDEQFF,TGTGCCAGTAGTATAGTTGCGAGCGGGAGTGATGAGCAGTTCTTC
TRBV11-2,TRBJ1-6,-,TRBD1,CASSLGTGRFTLHF,TGTGCCAGCAGCTTAGGGACAGGTCGTTTTACCCTCCACTTT
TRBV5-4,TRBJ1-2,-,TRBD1,CASSLGGGTGRYGYTF,TGTGCCAGCAGCTTGGGGGGTGGGACAGGCCGCTATGGCTACACCTTC
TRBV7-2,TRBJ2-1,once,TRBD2,CASKQLAGGNGEQFF,TGTGCCAGCAAGCAACTAGCGGGAGGTAATGGTGAGCAGTTCTTC
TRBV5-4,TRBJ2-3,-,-,CASSPWTTSGDTQYF,TGTGCCAGCAGCCCCTGGACGACCTCAGGGGATACGCAGTATTTT
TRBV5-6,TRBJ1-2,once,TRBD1,CASSWGTGQGYTF,TGTGCCAGCAGCTGGGGGACAGGGCAGGGGTACACCTTC
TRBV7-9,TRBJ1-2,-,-,CASSSEIAVNYGYTF,TGTGCCAGTAGCTCGGAGATAGCGGTTAACTATGGCTACACCTTC
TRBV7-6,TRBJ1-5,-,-,CASSAGVDNQPQHF,TGTGCCAGCAGCGCGGGGGTTGACAATCAGCCCCAGCATTTT
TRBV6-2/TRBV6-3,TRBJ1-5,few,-,CASSYSSGRINSNQPQHF,TGTGCCAGCAGTTACTCGAGTGGGCGAATCAATAGCAATCAGCCCCAGCATTTT
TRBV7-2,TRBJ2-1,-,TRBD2,CASSPEGLATGEQFF,TGTGCCAGCAGCCCCGAGGGACTAGCCACGGGTGAGCAGTTCTTC
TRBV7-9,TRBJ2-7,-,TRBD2,CASEGGEKPSYEQYF,TGTGCCAGCGAGGGAGGGGAGAAACCCTCCTACGAGCAGTACTTC
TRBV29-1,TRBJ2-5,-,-,CSVAGRETQYF,TGCAGCGTTGCAGGGCGAGAGACCCAGTACTTC
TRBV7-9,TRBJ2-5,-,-,CASSPPGSQETQYF,TGTGCCAGCAGCCCCCCGGGGTCTCAAGAGACCCAGTACTTC
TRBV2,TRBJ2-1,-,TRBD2,CASRRGLAGEYNEQFF,TGTGCCAGCAGGAGGGGGCTAGCGGGAGAGTACAATGAGCAGTTCTTC
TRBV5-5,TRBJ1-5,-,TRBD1,CASSLQGGNSQPQHF,TGTGCCAGCAGCCTACAGGGGGGAAATAGTCAGCCCCAGCATTTT
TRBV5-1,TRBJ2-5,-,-,CASSRGSSKPETQYF,TGCGCCAGCAGCCGGGGGTCTTCCAAGCCAGAGACCCAGTACTTC
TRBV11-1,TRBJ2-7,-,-,CASSRDFSYEQYF,TGTGCCAGCAGCCGGGACTTCTCATACGAGCAGTACTTC
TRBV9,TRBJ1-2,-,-,CASSTAPGDPGGGYTF,TGTGCCAGCAGCACCGCCCCGGGGGATCCGGGTGGTGGCTACACCTTC
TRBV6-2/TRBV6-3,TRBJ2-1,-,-,CASSYSTSSYNEQFF,TGTGCCAGCAGTTACTCGACTAGTTCCTACAATGAGCAGTTCTTC
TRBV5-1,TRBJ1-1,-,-,CASSLVTPGGYTEAFF,TGCGCCAGCAGCTTGGTTACACCGGGCGGGTACACTGAAGCTTTCTTT
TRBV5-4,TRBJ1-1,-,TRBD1,CASSGRGTGVEAFF,TGTGCCAGCAGCGGTCGCGGGACAGGAGTTGAAGCTTTCTTT
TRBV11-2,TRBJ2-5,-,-,CASSPTAGRLTQETQYF,TGTGCCAGCAGCCCAACGGCGGGCAGGTTGACCCAAGAGACCCAGTACTTC
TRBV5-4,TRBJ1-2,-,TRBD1,CASSPRTGDRGGYTF,TGTGCCAGCAGCCCCCGCACAGGGGACCGAGGTGGCTACACCTTC
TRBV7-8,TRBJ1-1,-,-,CASSPEWGAGAEAFF,TGTGCCAGCAGCCCCGAATGGGGTGCCGGGGCTGAAGCTTTCTTT
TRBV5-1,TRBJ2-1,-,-,CASRRTGNEQFF,TGCGCCAGCAGACGTACAGGGAATGAGCAGTTCTTC
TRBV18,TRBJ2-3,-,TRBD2,CASSPTSGRADTQYF,TGTGCCAGCTCACCGACTAGCGGGAGAGCAGATACGCAGTATTTT
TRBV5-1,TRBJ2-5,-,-,CASSRGPETQYF,TGCGCCAGCAGCCGAGGGCCGGAGACCCAGTACTTC